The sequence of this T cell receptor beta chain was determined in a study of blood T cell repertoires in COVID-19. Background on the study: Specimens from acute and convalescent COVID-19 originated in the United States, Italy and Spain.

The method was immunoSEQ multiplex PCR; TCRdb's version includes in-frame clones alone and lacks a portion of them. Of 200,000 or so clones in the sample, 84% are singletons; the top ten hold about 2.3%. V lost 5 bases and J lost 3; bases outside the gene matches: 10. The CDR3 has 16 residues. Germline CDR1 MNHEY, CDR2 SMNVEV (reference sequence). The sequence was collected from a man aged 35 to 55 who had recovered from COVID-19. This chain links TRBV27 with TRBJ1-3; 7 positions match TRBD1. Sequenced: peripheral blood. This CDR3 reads CASSPRLAGGGNTIYF. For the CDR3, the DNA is TGTGCCAGCAGTCCCCGGTTGGCAGGGGGTGGAAACACCATATATTTT.